A single T cell receptor beta chain is shown here with its context. Its antigen is not known. This sample was taken from a study of cytomegalovirus exposure and HLA in healthy donors. Study outcomes and limitations: Prior analysis indicated that the majority of TCR beta V segments exhibited productivity approximately 87% or approximately 30% of the time. The investigators catalogued 150 or so TCR beta chains as cytomegalovirus-associated. A later look showed TCR association rates differing by HLA locus, highest for DRB1 and lowest for HLA-C.

PCR used 60 Vbeta primers and 13 Jbeta primers. The protocol was immunoSEQ multiplex PCR, while the TCRdb copy is restricted to in-frame clones and leaves out a portion. This table has about 200,000 clones, about three quarters appearing once. There are 16 residues in the CDR3. Germline assignment: CDR1 SGDLS and CDR2 YYNGEE. V dropped 1 base and J dropped 9; count of bases not matched to a gene: 10. The source material was PBMCs. This sequence originates from a woman aged 40 to 49 in good health and CMV-seronegative. This sequence joins TRBV9 and TRBJ2-1, with 10 bases fitting TRBD2. CDR3 nucleotides: TGTGCCAGCAGCGTATGGCTAGCGGGAGACCTCGGTGAGCAGTTCTTC. Encoded protein: CASSVWLAGDLGEQFF.